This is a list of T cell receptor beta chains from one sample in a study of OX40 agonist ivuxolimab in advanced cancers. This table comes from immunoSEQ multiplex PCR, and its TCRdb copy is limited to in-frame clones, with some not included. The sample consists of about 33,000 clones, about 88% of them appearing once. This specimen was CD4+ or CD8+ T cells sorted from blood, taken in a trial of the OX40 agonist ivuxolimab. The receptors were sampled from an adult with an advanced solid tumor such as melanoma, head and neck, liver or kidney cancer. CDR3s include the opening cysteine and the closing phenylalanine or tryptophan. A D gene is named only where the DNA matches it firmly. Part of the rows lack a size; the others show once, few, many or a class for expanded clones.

cdr3_nt: TGTGCCAGCAGCCCGGGACAGGGGTCTACAGATACGCAGTATTTT
cdr3_aa: CASSPGQGSTDTQYF
clone_size: .
v_call: TRBV7-3
d_call: TRBD1
j_call: TRBJ2-3

cdr3_nt: TGCGCCAGCAGCCAAGAGGCAGGGGCGGACCAAGAGACCCAGTACTTC
cdr3_aa: CASSQEAGADQETQYF
clone_size: .
v_call: TRBV4-1
d_call: .
j_call: TRBJ2-5

cdr3_nt: TGTGCCAGCAGCTTCTCCTACGAGCAGTACTTC
cdr3_aa: CASSFSYEQYF
clone_size: .
v_call: TRBV7-8
d_call: .
j_call: TRBJ2-7

cdr3_nt: TGTGCCAGCAGTGTCGGGACAGCCCTCGCCTCCTACAATGAGCAGTTCTTC
cdr3_aa: CASSVGTALASYNEQFF
clone_size: .
v_call: TRBV2
d_call: TRBD1
j_call: TRBJ2-1

cdr3_nt: TGCGCCAGCAGCTTCCGACAGGGGTCTGAAGCTTTCTTT
cdr3_aa: CASSFRQGSEAFF
clone_size: .
v_call: TRBV5-1
d_call: TRBD1
j_call: TRBJ1-1

cdr3_nt: TGTGCCAGCAGCTTAGTACTGGGACAGCCTGAGACCCAGTACTTC
cdr3_aa: CASSLVLGQPETQYF
clone_size: .
v_call: TRBV7-2
d_call: TRBD1
j_call: TRBJ2-5

cdr3_nt: TGTGCCAGCAGTCCCAGTTACTATGGCTACACCTTC
cdr3_aa: CASSPSYYGYTF
clone_size: .
v_call: TRBV28
d_call: .
j_call: TRBJ1-2

cdr3_nt: TGTGCCAGCAGCTCCGGTGGGGCTGTGAGAGGAAACACCATATATTTT
cdr3_aa: CASSSGGAVRGNTIYF
clone_size: .
v_call: TRBV11-2
d_call: .
j_call: TRBJ1-3

cdr3_nt: TGTGCCAGCCTCGGGGGACACGAGCAGTACTTC
cdr3_aa: CASLGGHEQYF
clone_size: .
v_call: TRBV2
d_call: .
j_call: TRBJ2-7

cdr3_nt: TGTGCCAGCAGCGTAGCTTACAGGGGGGCTGAAGCTTTCTTT
cdr3_aa: CASSVAYRGAEAFF
clone_size: .
v_call: TRBV6-1
d_call: TRBD1
j_call: TRBJ1-1

cdr3_nt: TGCAGCGCGACAAAAGAGGGCTACACCTTC
cdr3_aa: CSATKEGYTF
clone_size: medium-sized
v_call: TRBV29-1
d_call: .
j_call: TRBJ1-2

cdr3_nt: TGTGCCAGCAGTTTAACACGTTATCAGCCCCAGCATTTT
cdr3_aa: CASSLTRYQPQHF
clone_size: .
v_call: TRBV27
d_call: .
j_call: TRBJ1-5

cdr3_nt: TGTGCCAGCAGCTTAAGAGGGACTGAAGCTTTCTTT
cdr3_aa: CASSLRGTEAFF
clone_size: .
v_call: TRBV5-4
d_call: .
j_call: TRBJ1-1

cdr3_nt: TGTGCCAGCAGCTACATGACAGGCCCCTACGAGCAGTACTTC
cdr3_aa: CASSYMTGPYEQYF
clone_size: .
v_call: TRBV5-6
d_call: .
j_call: TRBJ2-7

cdr3_nt: TGTGCCAGCAGTTTAGAGGGGGAGGACTCTGAAGCTTTCTTT
cdr3_aa: CASSLEGEDSEAFF
clone_size: .
v_call: TRBV28
d_call: .
j_call: TRBJ1-1

cdr3_nt: TGCAGCGTTGAAGAGGGTCTGGCTTTCTTT
cdr3_aa: CSVEEGLAFF
clone_size: once
v_call: TRBV29-1
d_call: .
j_call: TRBJ1-1

cdr3_nt: TGTGCCAGCAGCAAAGGTCATAGCTACGAGCAGTACTTC
cdr3_aa: CASSKGHSYEQYF
clone_size: .
v_call: TRBV21-1
d_call: .
j_call: TRBJ2-7

cdr3_nt: TGCGCCAGCAAACAGGATACCTCCTATGGCTACACCTTC
cdr3_aa: CASKQDTSYGYTF
clone_size: few
v_call: TRBV10-2
d_call: .
j_call: TRBJ1-2

cdr3_nt: TGTGCCAGCAGTTTATCTTCCCTAGCGGGCTTTTCGGGATACGAGCAGTACTTC
cdr3_aa: CASSLSSLAGFSGYEQYF
clone_size: .
v_call: TRBV28
d_call: TRBD2
j_call: TRBJ2-7

cdr3_nt: TGCGCCAGCCTCACGTCCACTAGCGGGGCCGCCCGGGGGGAGCTGTTTTTT
cdr3_aa: CASLTSTSGAARGELFF
clone_size: .
v_call: TRBV10-1
d_call: TRBD2
j_call: TRBJ2-2

cdr3_nt: TGTGCCAGCAGCGGACAAAAAGACAACTCCTACGAGCAGTACTTC
cdr3_aa: CASSGQKDNSYEQYF
clone_size: .
v_call: TRBV7-9
d_call: .
j_call: TRBJ2-7

cdr3_nt: TGCGCCAGCAGCTTGGACAGGTACTACAATGAGCAGTTCTTC
cdr3_aa: CASSLDRYYNEQFF
clone_size: .
v_call: TRBV5-1
d_call: .
j_call: TRBJ2-1

cdr3_nt: TGTGCCAGCAGCTCAGACCTGGCGGACTTGAACACTGAAGCTTTCTTT
cdr3_aa: CASSSDLADLNTEAFF
clone_size: .
v_call: TRBV9
d_call: .
j_call: TRBJ1-1